Presented here are 28 T cell receptor beta chains from one specimen sequenced in a study of cytomegalovirus exposure and HLA in healthy donors. Here immunoSEQ multiplex PCR was the method, and the copy in TCRdb shows in-frame clones only, minus some. The data show some 83,000 clones, approximately 93% seen once. Material for sequencing was PBMCs. The origin of the receptors is a woman aged 18-29 years in good health and CMV-seronegative.

This chain links TRBV4-3 with TRBJ1-4; D is possibly TRBD1 (5 bases). The ends were cut back, 4 bases at V and 7 bases at J, with 16 bases in the middle. This CDR3 has 15 residues. CDR1 is LGHNA and CDR2 is YSLEER in the germline V gene. The CDR3 is CASSPGAGGGEKLFF. CDR3 coding DNA: TGCGCCAGCAGCCCCGGGGCCGGGGGTGGTGAAAAACTGTTTTTT.

This sequence joins TRBV5-1 and TRBJ1-3; tentatively, D is TRBD1 (6 bases). This CDR3 comprises 15 residues. Germline V gene data show CDR1 as SGHRS and CDR2 as YFSETQ. Trimming cost V 1 base and J 0 bases, with 8 bases left between them. The CDR3 DNA follows: TGCGCCAGCAGCTTGAGGACAGACTCTGGAAACACCATATATTTT. It specifies CASSLRTDSGNTIYF. Full variable domain (remainder filled in from reference TRBV5-1 and TRBJ1-3): KAGVTQTPRYLIKTRGQQVTLSCSPISGHRSVSWYQQTPGQGLQFLFEYFSETQRNKGNFPGRFSGRQFSNSRSEMNVSTLELGDSALYLCASSLRTDSGNTIYFGEGSWLTVV.

The V and J genes are TRBV29-1 and TRBJ2-7; TRBD2 is a possible D gene (6 bases). This CDR3 has 14 amino acids. Germline V lookup: CDR1 SQVTM, CDR2 ANQGSEA. Trimming took 0 bases from V and 0 from J, leaving 9 bases between them. CDR3: CSVEDPGSSYEQYF. CDR3 nucleotide sequence: TGCAGCGTTGAAGATCCCGGGAGCTCCTACGAGCAGTACTTC.

The chain employs TRBV7-9 and TRBJ2-5; TRBD2 matches 11 bases. CDR3 length equals 19 residues. Germline lookup yields CDR1 SEHNR and CDR2 FQNEAQ (reference sequence). V shed 5 bases and J 2 bases; nucleotides not matched to a gene: 16. Here the CDR3 reads CASSPPLRLAGIVQETQYF. The CDR3 nucleotides are TGTGCCAGCAGCCCCCCCCTTAGACTAGCGGGGATTGTTCAAGAGACCCAGTACTTC.

Only one count was recorded for this clone. The gene calls are TRBV29-1 and TRBJ2-1; D gene uncertain. The CDR3 loop spans 12 amino acids. With 2 bases removed from V and 6 bases from J, the gap between germline ends came to 8 bases. Germline-derived CDR1 and CDR2 are SQVTM and ANQGSEA. CDR3 DNA sequence: TGCAGCGTTGAACGCCAGATCAATGAGCAGTTCTTC. This translates into CSVERQINEQFF.

V is TRBV13 and J is TRBJ2-7, with 14 bases fitting TRBD2. Germline values: CDR1 PRHDT, CDR2 FYEKMQ (reference sequence). The trim removed 5 bases at V and 3 bases at J, leaving 6 bases unmatched. The CDR3 consists of 16 residues. CDR3 loop: CASSPGLAGVGYEQYF. CDR3 nucleotide sequence: TGTGCCAGCAGCCCGGGACTAGCGGGAGTCGGCTACGAGCAGTACTTC. Complete variable domain (other parts from reference TRBV13 and TRBJ2-7): AAGVIQSPRHLIKEKRETATLKCYPIPRHDTVYWYQQGPGQDPQFLISFYEKMQSDKGSIPDRFSAQQFSDYHSELNMSSLELGDSALYFCASSPGLAGVGYEQYFGPGTRLTVT.

This chain connects TRBV11-2 to TRBJ2-7, with 11 bases aligning to TRBD2. The CDR3 is 16 residues long. Trimming at V came to 2 bases and at J to 3 bases, leaving 6 bases not matched to a gene. Germline CDR1 reads SGHAT; CDR2 reads FQNNGV. The CDR3 bases are TGTGCCAGCAGCTTAATGACTAGCGGGGACGTCTACGAGCAGTACTTC. Protein: CASSLMTSGDVYEQYF.

The chain recombines TRBV5-4 with TRBJ2-2, with TRBD2 matching over 13 bases. The CDR3 consists of 17 residues. The trim removed 3 bases at V and 7 bases at J, leaving 9 bases unmatched. Germline V gene lookup returns CDR1 SGHNT and CDR2 YYREEE (reference sequence). DNA of the CDR3: TGTGCCAGCAGCTCCGGGACTAGCGGGGACTCCGTCGGGGAGCTGTTTTTT. This translates into CASSSGTSGDSVGELFF.

This clone was detected a few times. The chain links TRBV30 to TRBJ1-6; no definite D call. Trimming cost V 3 bases and J 3 bases, with 15 bases left between them. Germline CDR1 and CDR2: GTSNPN and SVGIG (reference sequence). This CDR3 contains 16 residues. CDR3 sequence reads: CAWSPIGRDYNSPLHF. CDR3 nucleotides: TGTGCCTGGAGCCCTATCGGACGGGACTATAATTCACCCCTCCACTTT.

CDR3 region: CASSFRSTGTRGEQFF. CDR3 coding DNA: TGTGCCAGCAGCTTCCGATCTACCGGGACTAGGGGTGAGCAGTTCTTC. The chain links TRBV7-8 to TRBJ2-1, with TRBD2 identical over 8 bases. The germline V gene encodes CDR1 SGHVS and CDR2 FQNEAQ. Unmatched junction bases numbered 13, after V lost 3 bases and J lost 9 bases. The CDR3 sequence is 16 residues long. Full variable domain (rest looked up from reference TRBV7-8 and TRBJ2-1): GAGVSQSPRYKVAKRGQDVALRCDPISGHVSLFWYQQALGQGPEFLTYFQNEAQLDKSGLPSDRFFAERPEGSVSTLKIQRTQQEDSAVYLCASSFRSTGTRGEQFFGPGTRLTVL.

The chain links TRBV27 to TRBJ1-4; TRBD1 agrees at 9 bases. J was trimmed by 5 bases and V by 4 bases; bases with no gene match: 11. The CDR3 runs 17 residues. Germline lookup yields CDR1 MNHEY and CDR2 SMNVEV (reference sequence). CDR3 nucleotide sequence: TGTGCCAGCAGTTCCTGGACAGGGGTTGGGGGAAATGAAAAACTGTTTTTT. Protein sequence: CASSSWTGVGGNEKLFF. The full variable domain, in which reference TRBV27 and TRBJ1-4 provide the parts outside the CDR3, is EAQVTQNPRYLITVTGKKLTVTCSQNMNHEYMSWYRQDPGLGLRQIYYSMNVEVTDKGDVPEGYKVSRKEKRNFPLILESPSPNQTSLYFCASSSWTGVGGNEKLFFGSGTQLSVL.

CDR3 DNA: TGTGCCAGCAGCCCAGCCGAGGGGGGACTAGCGGAATCGATTGGCGAGCAGTACTTC. Protein sequence: CASSPAEGGLAESIGEQYF. The rearrangement uses TRBV11-2 and TRBJ2-7; 11 nucleotides align to TRBD2. The CDR3 runs 19 residues. Germline lookup yields CDR1 SGHAT and CDR2 FQNNGV. V gave up 5 bases and J gave up 6 bases; unmatched junction bases: 21.

The chain combines TRBV30 with TRBJ2-7; 14 bases line up with TRBD2. V was clipped by 2 bases and J by 2 bases; unmatched bases: 14. The germline V gene encodes CDR1 GTSNPN and CDR2 SVGIG (reference sequence). This CDR3 contains 19 residues. DNA for the CDR3: TGTGCCTGGAGTCAACTCCTCGGGACTAGCGGGAGAGGGCCCTACGAGCAGTACTTC. It specifies CAWSQLLGTSGRGPYEQYF.

V gene TRBV27 combines with J gene TRBJ2-3; TRBD2 is a possible D gene (5 bases). V was shortened by 10 bases and J by 4 bases, with 18 bases between the two germline ends. CDR3 size: 14 residues. CDR1 is MNHEY and CDR2 is SMNVEV in the germline V gene (reference sequence). The CDR3 loop reads CATGGGEVPDTQYF. CDR3 coding DNA: TGTGCCACCGGAGGTGGCGAAGTTCCAGATACGCAGTATTTT.

J is TRBJ2-1 and V is TRBV2, with 13 bases fitting TRBD2. CDR1 is SNHLY, CDR2 FYNNEI, per germline. The length of the CDR3 is 16 residues. Trimming cost V 7 bases and J 8 bases; bases outside gene matches: 11. This CDR3 reads CASKEGLAGVVDEQFF. CDR3 coding DNA: TGTGCCAGCAAGGAAGGACTAGCGGGAGTGGTAGATGAGCAGTTCTTC.

This rearrangement joins TRBV5-6 to TRBJ2-1; TRBD1 matches at 8 bases. CDR3 length equals 17 residues. Germline CDR1 reads SGHDT; CDR2 reads YYEEEE. Trimming removed 7 bases from V and 5 bases from J; junction bases left unmatched: 17. DNA of the CDR3: TGTGCCAGCGCCAAATTTCGACGGGACAGGAGAAACAATGAGCAGTTCTTC. Encoded protein: CASAKFRRDRRNNEQFF.

The table lists this clone with a count of one. The genes are TRBV7-6 and TRBJ2-3; the D is unclear. This CDR3 spans 15 amino acids. The germline V gene encodes CDR1 SGHVS and CDR2 FNYEAQ. Trimming took off 0 bases at V and 3 bases at J, with 10 bases between the two ends. CDR3 in DNA: TGTGCCAGCAGCTTAGCGAGGTTTGGTACAGATACGCAGTATTTT. Translation gives CASSLARFGTDTQYF.

The chain links TRBV11-3 to TRBJ1-1, with D possibly TRBD1 on 6 matching bases. Per germline, CDR1 SGHNT and CDR2 YENEEA. CDR3 length equals 15 residues. Trimming stripped 2 bases from V and 2 bases from J, with 12 bases between. The chain's CDR3 is CASSLTGRGNTEAFF. The CDR3 DNA is TGTGCCAGCAGCTTAACGGGCAGGGGCAACACTGAAGCTTTCTTT.

The V gene is TRBV19, the J gene TRBJ2-2; D might be TRBD2 (5 bases). Germline values: CDR1 LNHDA, CDR2 SQIVND (reference sequence). The CDR3 totals 17 residues. V lost 5 bases and J 3 bases, leaving 19 bases between the germline ends. CDR3: CASSPVGVVRHTGELFF. The CDR3, as DNA: TGTGCCAGTAGTCCCGTCGGGGTAGTCCGGCACACCGGGGAGCTGTTTTTT.

The chain combines TRBV7-8 with TRBJ2-3; D is possibly TRBD2 (5 bases). Germline CDR1 SGHVS, CDR2 FQNEAQ. This CDR3 comprises 15 residues. Trimming cost V 5 bases and J 4 bases, with 16 bases left between them. This CDR3 reads CASSLDSPPPDTQYF. CDR3 nucleotides: TGTGCCAGCAGCCTGGACTCGCCGCCCCCAGATACGCAGTATTTT.

The V and J genes are TRBV19 and TRBJ2-3, with D possibly being TRBD1 (6 bases). The CDR3 has 15 residues. Trimming removed 6 bases at V and 6 bases at J, with 19 bases between. Germline values: CDR1 LNHDA, CDR2 SQIVND (reference sequence). This chain's CDR3 is CASSMGASPVDTQYF. Here the CDR3 DNA reads TGTGCCAGTAGCATGGGGGCCTCCCCGGTGGATACGCAGTATTTT.

The chain has TRBV18 and TRBJ1-5; D unclear. Germline assignment: CDR1 KGHSH and CDR2 LQKENI. The CDR3 extends over 12 amino acids. V lost 2 bases to trimming and J lost 9 bases, with 8 bases between them. CDR3 protein: CASSPEEGPQHF. For the CDR3, the DNA is TGTGCCAGCTCACCAGAGGAGGGGCCCCAGCATTTT.

V and J are TRBV9 and TRBJ2-3, with TRBD2 matching 9 bases. The V segment lost 3 bases and the J segment 6 bases; nucleotides outside the gene matches: 11. The CDR3 loop spans 16 amino acids. Germline CDR1 is SGDLS and CDR2 is YYNGEE. The CDR3 reads CASSAGIAGARDTQYF. The CDR3 bases are TGTGCCAGCAGCGCAGGCATAGCGGGGGCAAGGGATACGCAGTATTTT. Together with reference TRBV9 and TRBJ2-3, the CDR3 gives the full variable domain: DSGVTQTPKHLITATGQRVTLRCSPRSGDLSVYWYQQSLDQGLQFLIQYYNGEERAKGNILERFSAQQFPDLHSELNLSSLELGDSALYFCASSAGIAGARDTQYFGPGTRLTVL.

The count of this clone is one. This chain joins TRBV6-4 and TRBJ2-1, with TRBD2 matching over 9 bases. The CDR3 spans 15 residues. J lost 6 bases, V lost 0 bases, and 3 bases had no gene match. Germline loops: CDR1 MRHNA, CDR2 SNTAGT. The CDR3, as DNA: TGTGCCAGCAGTGACTCAGCGGGGGGTTTCAATGAGCAGTTCTTC. It is translated as CASSDSAGGFNEQFF.

This clone was recorded a few times. The chain couples TRBV6-1 to TRBJ1-2, with a possible D match to TRBD1 (6 bases). CDR3 size: 14 residues. Trimming left V 5 bases short and J 5 bases short, with 15 bases between. The V gene's germline CDR1 is MNHNS and CDR2 SASEGT. The CDR3 reads CASSPRVTGYGYTF. DNA for the CDR3: TGTGCCAGCAGTCCCCGGGTCACAGGGTATGGCTACACCTTC.

This clone was seen a single time. This chain connects TRBV7-9 to TRBJ2-2; TRBD1 might be the D (7 bases). V was shortened by 6 bases and J by 5 bases, with 16 bases between the two germline ends. The CDR3 extends over 15 amino acids. Germline V gives CDR1 SEHNR, CDR2 FQNEAQ (reference sequence). CDR3 DNA sequence: TGTGCCAGCAGGCCAGGACAGGCGGGAACCGGGGAGCTGTTTTTT. It encodes CASRPGQAGTGELFF.

CDR3 in DNA: TGTGCCAGCACCCAAGTTCGAGACAATGAGCAGTTCTTC. As protein: CASTQVRDNEQFF. This sequence joins TRBV6-6 and TRBJ2-1; D unclear. V lost 7 bases and J 5 bases, leaving 12 bases between the germline ends. CDR1 and CDR2 from the germline V gene are MNHNY and SVGAGI (reference sequence). The CDR3 totals 13 residues.

As for this clone: At one end the junction does not follow the germline gene, possibly because of a read error. The rearrangement joins TRBV7-9 to TRBJ2-7, with D possibly TRBD2 on 6 matching bases. Looked up from germline, CDR1 is SEHNR and CDR2 is FQNEAQ (reference sequence). CDR3 length: 14 residues. As DNA, the CDR3 is TGTGCCAGCAGCTTAGAAGGGGACTCCAACGAGCAGTACTTC. Residues: CASSLEGDSNEQYF.